A single TCR beta chain is shown here with its context. What it binds is unknown. This sample stems from a study of cytomegalovirus exposure and HLA in healthy donors. Overall study results and limits: The study flagged fewer than 200 TCR beta chains as cytomegalovirus-associated. A later analysis linked 15,000 to 20,000 TCR beta sequences to HLA alleles at 0.05 false discovery rate. Cytomegalovirus status was reportedly diagnosed by the classifier with high specificity and sensitivity. Earlier results showed most TCR beta V segments being productive about 90% or about 30% of the time.

Trimming took 7 bases from V and 1 from J, leaving 13 bases between them. CDR1 and CDR2 from the germline V gene are SQVTM and ANQGSEA. The CDR3 is 13 amino acids. The PCR had 60 Vbeta and 13 Jbeta primers. Sequencing was performed with immunoSEQ multiplex PCR; in TCRdb, only in-frame clones are kept and a portion is missing. Seen here are approximately 160,000 clones, around 80% observed once, and the top ten hold 7%. This clonotype was sampled from a woman in her 40s in good health and CMV-seropositive. The sample was PBMCs. The V and J genes are TRBV29-1 and TRBJ1-1; a possible D gene is TRBD1 (6 bases). The CDR3 reads CSGWDTTNTEAFF. The CDR3 nucleotides read TGCAGCGGGTGGGACACCACGAACACTGAAGCTTTCTTT. The whole variable domain, remainder taken from reference TRBV29-1 and TRBJ1-1, is SAVISQKPSRDICQRGTSLTIQCQVDSQVTMMFWYRQQPGQSLTLIATANQGSEATYESGFVIDKFPISRPNLTFSTLTVSNMSPEDSSIYLCSGWDTTNTEAFFGQGTRLTVV.